This T cell receptor beta chain comes out of a study of T cell responses to AZD1222 COVID-19 vaccine (dated by TCRdb to the early 2020s). Concerning the study at large: TCR sequencing was performed for 233 trial participants, of whom roughly 200 were given two doses of AZD1222 and around 25 were given two doses of MenACWY control vaccine. Trial participants were enrolled by age into 18-55, 56-69 and 70-plus year subgroups, with roughly 160, 29 and 62 TCR-sequenced participants respectively.

Note on this clone: Its antigen is currently not known. Base qualities were left out, and no much larger clone turns up one base away.

V gives up 3 bases and J gives up 4 bases, and the segment between their germline ends measures 16 bases. The CDR3 goes from the cysteine to the phenylalanine over 15 residues. Just the 45-base CDR3 DNA is kept, in frame starting at base 1. CDR1 and CDR2 are drawn from the germline V gene: SGDLS, YYNGEE. General study outcomes and caveats: Reportedly, almost half of the unique spike-specific TCRs recognized epitopes lying outside the regions that are mutated in the B.1.351 and B.1.1.7 variants. Participants were mostly white British, with more females than males. The authors suggested clonal diversity may have been underestimated. Because no day 14 peak-response samples were available, the repertoires could be characterized only after the peak T cell response. The vaccine-associated CD4 TCRs covered the entire spike protein, and the dominant responses fell in regions 160-218 and 743-854. Only six AZD1222 recipients were SARS-CoV-2 seropositive at baseline, limiting conclusions about previously exposed vaccinees. In the small 56-69-year group, the increase in depth fell short of significance, most likely because of low power. After two AZD1222 doses, spike-specific TCR breadth and depth were significantly higher than at day 0 and than in MenACWY recipients.

The time point label of this sample denotes: about 28 days (+/-7) after the second vaccine dose. Because spike-specific TCR depth and breadth did not differ between the two schedules, AZD1222 recipients who got a second dose at roughly 4 weeks were pooled with those who got a second dose at roughly 12 weeks. The vaccinee samples were drawn from two UK trials, COV001 and COV002, one of which was a single-blind randomized controlled phase 2/3 trial testing AZD1222 (ChAdOx1 nCoV-19) in healthy adults. For TCRbeta chain sequencing, PBMC samples from trial participants were taken at day 0 and at day 28 after the second dose. The CDR3 regions of human TCRbeta chains were subjected to immunosequencing. Regarding the original processing steps: TCRs in the repertoires were matched against a reference library of SARS-CoV-2-specific TCRs that had been generated with the MIRA antigen-specificity platform. Breadth was defined as the fraction of unique TCRs that were SARS-CoV-2-associated, and depth was defined as the fraction of total T cells that were SARS-CoV-2-associated. Using the MIRA data, each spike-specific TCR was mapped to the spike region that the TCR reacts to and placed in a CD4 or CD8 class. Log10-transformed breadth and depth values were compared by one-way ANOVA with Sidak's multiple comparisons tests. TCRdb mirrors the immuneACCESS table, restricted to in-frame sequences. Some clones are absent from its copies; in checked studies, under half trace to an unresolved V gene, and the reason for the others is unknown. V, J and clone size reflect that table, while D and trimming were determined from the DNA. The sample records around 160,000 clones, 92% of which are singletons. 1.3% of the sample rests with the top ten.

The sequence was obtained from an adult who received the AZD1222 COVID-19 vaccine. The sequenced sample was peripheral blood, obtained 28 days after the second AZD1222 dose. The chain joins TRBV9 to TRBJ1-1, and perhaps TRBD1 as D gene, on 6 matching bases. The nucleotides are TGTGCCAGCAGCGCGCCAGCTGGAGGGGGCACTGAAGCTTTCTTT. The translation is CASSAPAGGGTEAFF.